This T cell receptor beta chain was found in a study of blood T cell repertoires in COVID-19. Across the whole study: From the United States, Italy and Spain came samples of acute and convalescent COVID-19. Sample material is recorded as cDNA or gDNA derived from T cells, B-cell-depleted T cells, or PBMCs.

Cohorts were based on clinical histories the participants reported. Among Cohort 3 donors, those recovered had two negative PCRs, clearance, or symptom resolution. TCRdb's table, derived via immunoSEQ multiplex PCR, lists solely in-frame clones and lacks some. The repertoire includes hundreds of thousands of clones, 80% to 90% of them detected once, and about 2% sits in the top ten. Germline V lookup: CDR1 KGHSH, CDR2 LQKENI. The V and J ends lost 5 bases and 6 bases respectively, with 13 bases between them. The CDR3 runs 13 residues. This sequence was found in a man younger than 45 who had recovered from COVID-19. The sequenced sample was PBMCs or T cells enriched from blood (not recorded which). This rearrangement joins TRBV18 to TRBJ1-1, with D uncertain. Here the CDR3 reads CASSTDAGAEAFF. The CDR3 DNA reads TGTGCCAGCTCAACGGATGCGGGAGCTGAAGCTTTCTTT. The whole variable domain, filled in from reference TRBV18 and TRBJ1-1, reads NAGVMQNPRHLVRRRGQEARLRCSPMKGHSHVYWYRQLPEEGLKFMVYLQKENIIDESGMPKERFSAEFPKEGPSILRIQQVVRGDSAAYFCASSTDAGAEAFFGQGTRLTVV.